The entry below gives a single T cell receptor beta chain sequence along with its context. The germline CDR1 and CDR2 sequences are ENHRY and SYGVKD. The CDR3 has 14 residues. The V and J ends lost 7 bases and 0 bases respectively, with 13 bases between them. Assay used: immunoSEQ multiplex PCR; TCRdb lists only in-frame clones, some missing. There are roughly 290,000 clones in the sample; more than 80% occur only once, and roughly 7% lies in the top ten. The data were taken from a study of blood T cell repertoires in COVID-19. Patients from Seattle were sampled longitudinally, starting during active infection.

The TCR comes from a woman aged 30 to 39 with COVID-19, enrolled during active disease. The sample was peripheral blood. The gene calls are TRBV10-3 and TRBJ2-7, with D unresolved. This CDR3 reads CAIMPSINSYEQYF. The CDR3 coding sequence is TGTGCCATCATGCCTAGTATCAACTCCTACGAGCAGTACTTC.